The entry below gives a single T cell receptor beta chain sequence along with its context. What it recognizes is unknown. The data originate from a study of long-term antiretroviral therapy in people with HIV. Overall study results and limits: Against controls, HIV repertoires showed narrower ranges of CDR3 length.

The germline CDR1 and CDR2 sequences are SNHLY and FYNNEI. Trimming cost V 3 bases and J 4 bases; bases outside gene matches: 11. The CDR3 spans 17 residues. Participants with HIV, all of them, were treated in the United States. An immunoSEQ assay, version v3.0, was performed at survey level. Sequencing used immunoSEQ multiplex PCR; TCRdb keeps in-frame clones, though not all of them. The table records approximately 25,000 clones, approximately 79% of them present only once. The starting material was unsorted PBMCs, obtained 1.2 years after starting antiretroviral therapy. The TCR comes from a woman between 40 and 50 years old with HIV. The chain employs TRBV2 and TRBJ2-1, with TRBD2 matching 8 bases. The CDR3: CASSDRSGLVGYNEQFF. In DNA form, the CDR3 reads TGTGCCAGCAGTGACCGCTCGGGACTAGTAGGATACAATGAGCAGTTCTTC.